Sequencing of this T cell receptor beta chain was carried out in a study of HIV-infected children after antiretroviral therapy interruption (dated by TCRdb to the late 2010s). Study-level background: The study included eight children, four on planned treatment interruption and four on continuous treatment, and all eight had a CD4+ count above 500 and a viral load below 50 copies/ml. The interruption group had a median age of approximately 9.5 years, compared with approximately 8 years in the continuous treatment group. Exposure to EBV and CMV had been recorded for most participating children. In the interruption arm, samples were obtained at week 0, week 12, end of interruption (week 24 or 48), and about 3 years after study end. In the continuous-treatment arm, samples from corresponding weeks 0, 48 and 150 were analyzed. Alongside thymic output measurements, TCR repertoires of children on planned treatment interruption were compared with TCR repertoires of children on continuous antiretroviral treatment. What the study reported, not specific to this receptor: In naive CD4+ repertoires of PTI patients, CDR3 sharing between time points fell after interruption began; many sequences were shared between end of interruption and 3 years later. The low number of patients is regarded as a limitation, and the data should be interpreted with caution. An increase in the naive CD4+ Gini coefficient was observed by the end of treatment interruption, suggesting clonal expansion, and a return to baseline was observed by 3 years. The sorted CD45RA+ naive cells might contain minor non-naive CD45RA+ populations, such as EMRA or stem memory cells.

Libraries were constructed by 3' RACE. TCR libraries were constructed from RNA with a 3' RACE protocol that used unique molecular identifiers to correct for PCR amplification bias. Amplicon libraries were pooled in groups of up to roughly 12 and sequenced on an Illumina MiSeq using v2 2x250 paired-end chemistry. Turning to the authors' computational methods: Reads were processed with Decombinator for assignment of V and J genes and CDR3, and barcode-based correction of errors and PCR bias was applied. Before the Gini coefficient was calculated with the R ineq package, repertoires were subsampled to the same depth. Three approaches were used to assess CDR3 similarity: GLIPH, Hamming distance and a shared triplet metric. TCRdb redid the processing of the public reads, applying fastp at Q25 and MiXCR, and retained in-frame beta chains. CDR3 protein duplicates are merged, each entry listing the most common genes and DNA. The V and J calls follow TCRdb's processing rather than the paper's. The sample includes about 15,000 distinct CDR3 sequences, with roughly 3.4% observed a single time. In total, the top ten clones hold 5.1% of the sample.

The sample's treatment or condition label is to be understood as: PENTA 11 planned treatment interruption arm or continuous ART arm. Children from the United Kingdom aged 2 to 15 years who had been given at least three-drug ART for at least 24 weeks were enrolled as participants. The study required cryopreserved PBMCs containing at least 5 million viable cells, and a handful of candidate patients were excluded because of low viable PBMC yield. Naive CD4+ CD45RA+ CD45RO- T cells were FACS-sorted from thawed PBMCs on a FACSAria III cell sorter. After sorting, cells were fixed, and RNA was extracted with the RNeasy FFPE kit and then with the RNeasy Micro kit. Taken from cysteine to phenylalanine, the CDR3 has 15 residues. This entry keeps only the CDR3 DNA: 45 bases, framed from base 1. The junction shows trimming of 0 bases on V and 8 bases on J, plus 13 bases between the germline ends. Via the germline V gene (reference sequence), CDR1 is SEHNR and CDR2 FQNEAQ.

This clonotype was counted at least ten times. The antigen this receptor binds is unknown. Per-nucleotide qualities are absent, and no much larger clonotype sits a single base away. The chain is assembled from TRBV7-9 and TRBJ1-4, with TRBD1 tentatively as D gene (6 bases match). This receptor was obtained from a child aged 2 to 17 with HIV. Sequenced here: CD45RA+ CD4+ T cells from PBMCs, sampled from a donor given antiretroviral therapy, either interrupted or continuous. Interpreted using the paper, the cell subset or site label stands for: naive CD4+ CD45RA+ CD45RO- T cells. The CDR3 region: CASSLAGGASEKLFF. The nucleotides read TGTGCCAGCAGCTTAGCCGGGGGCGCCTCCGAAAAACTGTTTTTT. The entire variable domain, with the stretches around the CDR3 drawn from the reference TRBV7-9 and TRBJ1-4 proteins, is DTGVSQNPRHKITKRGQNVTFRCDPISEHNRLYWYRQTLGQGPEFLTYFQNEAQLEKSRLLSDRFSAERPKGSFSTLEIQRTEQGDSAMYLCASSLAGGASEKLFFGSGTQLSVL.